These 25 T cell receptor beta chains came from one sample sequenced in a study of control samples from healthy donors and cancer patients. Clones were sequenced by immunoSEQ multiplex PCR, and TCRdb holds only the in-frame ones, with some missing. The sample lists fewer than 110,000 clones, roughly 90% occurring once. Material: PBMCs. The receptors come from a man aged 60 to 75 with lung cancer.

V and J are TRBV6-5 and TRBJ2-7; TRBD2 matches 7 bases. Per the germline V gene, CDR1 is MNHEY and CDR2 is SVGAGI. The trim removed 5 bases at V and 2 bases at J, leaving 3 bases unmatched. This CDR3 comprises 13 residues. In nucleotides, the CDR3 is TGTGCCAGCAGTCGCGGGGGTGCCTACGAGCAGTACGTC. This translates into CASSRGGAYEQYV.

The chain is built from TRBV3-1 (or the pseudogene TRBV3-2) and TRBJ2-2, with D tentatively TRBD1 (5 bases). V shed 0 bases and J shed 5 bases, with 10 bases lying between them. Per the germline V gene, CDR1 is LGHDT and CDR2 is YNNKEL (reference sequence). The CDR3 loop spans 15 amino acids. Here the CDR3 reads CASSQERGRTGELFF. CDR3 DNA: TGTGCCAGCAGCCAAGAAAGGGGAAGAACCGGGGAGCTGTTTTTT.

V usage is TRBV4-1 and J usage is TRBJ1-5; D not resolved. CDR3 length: 13 amino acids. Germline-derived CDR1 and CDR2 are MGHRA and YSYEKL. V shed 6 bases and J shed 3 bases, with 9 bases lying between them. This CDR3 is CASSLGDNQPQHF. CDR3 DNA: TGCGCCAGCAGTCTCGGGGACAATCAGCCCCAGCATTTT.

The V and J genes are TRBV19 and TRBJ2-5; 8 bases line up with TRBD1. Germline lookup yields CDR1 LNHDA and CDR2 SQIVND (reference sequence). The CDR3 has 13 residues. V gave up 3 bases and J gave up 5 bases; unmatched junction bases: 2. In nucleotides, the CDR3 is TGTGCCAGTAGTATTCAGGGGGCTGAGACCCAGTACTTC. This sequence encodes CASSIQGAETQYF.

The DNA of the CDR3 is TGTGCCAGCAGCCTCAGGGGGGACGAGCAGTACGTC. It encodes CASSLRGDEQYV. V and J are TRBV11-3 and TRBJ2-7; D perhaps matches TRBD1 (7 bases). Per germline, CDR1 SGHNT and CDR2 YENEEA. The V gene lost 5 bases and the J gene lost 5 bases, with 10 bases spanning the gap. CDR3 length: 12 amino acids.

This chain joins TRBV11-3 and TRBJ2-1; D ambiguous. V dropped 0 bases and J dropped 9 bases, with 9 bases sitting between them. CDR3 length: 13 amino acids. The germline V gene encodes CDR1 SGHNT and CDR2 YENEEA. CDR3 in amino acids: CASSLDSWGEQFF. The CDR3 nucleotides read TGTGCCAGCAGCTTAGATAGTTGGGGTGAGCAGTTCTTC.

The genes are TRBV7-9 and TRBJ1-5; a weak D match, TRBD1 (5 bases). Germline CDR1 SEHNR, CDR2 FQNEAQ (reference sequence). The V and J ends lost 3 bases and 10 bases respectively, with 7 bases between them. The length of the CDR3 is 11 residues. CDR3 sequence: CASSLGGPQHF. The CDR3 DNA reads as TGTGCCAGCAGCTTGGGGGGACCCCAGCATTTT.

The V gene is TRBV7-3, the J gene TRBJ2-3; TRBD2 matches 12 bases. Germline CDR1 is SGHTA and CDR2 is FQGTGA. The trim removed 7 bases at V and 3 bases at J, leaving 5 bases unmatched. This CDR3 region has 15 residues. DNA for the CDR3: TGTGCCAGCACCCTGACTAGCGGGGGAACAGATACGCAGTATTTT. Translated: CASTLTSGGTDTQYF.

The gene calls are TRBV11-2 and TRBJ2-7, with D unclear. This CDR3 is 11 amino acids long. Deletions cut 3 bases from V and 3 bases from J, with 3 bases between. Germline V gene lookup returns CDR1 SGHAT and CDR2 FQNNGV. The CDR3, as DNA: TGTGCCAGCAGCTTCCACTACGAGCAGTACTTC. Its protein is CASSFHYEQYF.

The rearrangement joins TRBV24-1 to TRBJ2-3; no reliable D call. The CDR3 covers 13 residues. CDR1 and CDR2 from the germline V gene are KGHDR and SFDVKD. V was cut by 6 bases and J by 5 bases, with 11 bases left in between. CDR3 amino acids: CATSSSVEDTQYF. Written as DNA, the CDR3 is TGTGCCACCAGTAGCTCGGTGGAAGATACGCAGTATTTT.

V usage is TRBV30 and J usage is TRBJ1-5; TRBD1 agrees at 9 bases. CDR3 length: 15 residues. Germline V gives CDR1 GTSNPN, CDR2 SVGIG (reference sequence). The V segment lost 5 bases and the J segment 7 bases; nucleotides outside the gene matches: 12. CDR3 in amino acids: CAWDTGGPRVQPQHF. CDR3 coding DNA: TGTGCCTGGGACACAGGGGGCCCTAGGGTACAGCCCCAGCATTTT.

The chain couples TRBV2 to TRBJ1-5; D unresolved. Germline-derived CDR1 and CDR2 are SNHLY and FYNNEI. V was pared by 8 bases and J by 3 bases, with 8 bases between. CDR3 size: 12 residues. The CDR3 coding sequence is TGTGCCAGCGCAAAGACCAATCAGCCCCAGCATTTT. Protein sequence: CASAKTNQPQHF.

J is TRBJ1-6 and V is TRBV18; the match to TRBD1 covers 9 bases. The CDR3 spans 17 residues. The V segment lost 5 bases and the J segment 9 bases; nucleotides outside the gene matches: 14. Germline CDR1 and CDR2: KGHSH and LQKENI. CDR3 region: CASSSTYGTGHSSPLHF. CDR3 bases: TGTGCCAGCTCATCGACCTATGGGACAGGGCATAGTTCACCCCTCCACTTT. Supplemented by reference TRBV18 and TRBJ1-6, the full variable domain reads NAGVMQNPRHLVRRRGQEARLRCSPMKGHSHVYWYRQLPEEGLKFMVYLQKENIIDESGMPKERFSAEFPKEGPSILRIQQVVRGDSAAYFCASSSTYGTGHSSPLHFGNGTRLTVT.

The sample holds one count of this clone. This chain uses TRBV6-5 with TRBJ1-2; maybe TRBD1 (5 bases). Germline CDR1 and CDR2: MNHEY and SVGAGI. This CDR3 contains 15 residues. Trimming cost V 0 bases and J 11 bases, with 19 bases left between them. The CDR3 protein is CASSYSGTAGVGYTF. DNA for the CDR3: TGTGCCAGCAGTTACTCAGGGACGGCCGGCGTCGGTTACACCTTC.

V usage is TRBV7-3 and J usage is TRBJ2-1; D unresolved. The CDR3 is 15 residues long. V was shortened by 4 bases and J by 2 bases, with 12 bases between the two germline ends. The germline CDR1 and CDR2 sequences are SGHTA and FQGTGA. The CDR3 protein is CASSSRPSPYNEQFF. The CDR3 DNA sequence: TGTGCCAGCAGCTCGAGACCATCCCCCTACAATGAGCAGTTCTTC.

CDR3 sequence (DNA): TGTGCCAGCAGCTCGGCCACGGGGGTCAATCAGCCCCAGCATTTT. Translation gives CASSSATGVNQPQHF. V is TRBV6-5 and J is TRBJ1-5, with D possibly TRBD1 on 5 matching bases. Germline V CDR1 and CDR2: MNHEY, SVGAGI. The V end lost 6 bases, the J end lost 3 bases, and 15 bases lay between the germline ends. The CDR3 is 15 amino acids.

The rearrangement uses TRBV12-3 or TRBV12-4 and TRBJ1-4, with a possible D match to TRBD1 (5 bases). Trimming cost V 2 bases and J 14 bases, with 12 bases left between them. CDR3 size: 12 residues. In DNA, the CDR3 is TGTGCCAGCAGTTTACGAGACAGAGGGCTGTTTTTT. Amino acids: CASSLRDRGLFF.

The V gene is TRBV18, the J gene TRBJ2-7; D is undetermined. Germline assignment: CDR1 KGHSH and CDR2 LQKENI. The V and J ends lost 6 bases and 5 bases respectively, with 14 bases between them. This CDR3 comprises 13 residues. The CDR3 region has the DNA TGTGCCAGCTCCTCCAGGAAGGGCGACGAGCAGTACGTC. It encodes CASSSRKGDEQYV.

The genes are TRBV10-1 and TRBJ1-1; TRBD1 matches 7 bases. Germline CDR1 reads WNHNN; CDR2 reads SYGVQD (reference sequence). Germline trimming cut 8 bases from V and 1 base from J; bases unmatched to any gene: 7. This CDR3 comprises 14 residues. The CDR3 protein is CASQRDSRNTEAFF. CDR3 sequence (DNA): TGCGCCAGCCAACGGGACAGCCGGAACACTGAAGCTTTCTTT.

The gene calls are TRBV5-4 and TRBJ1-2, with D uncertain. This CDR3 is 14 amino acids long. Germline CDR1 is SGHNT and CDR2 is YYREEE (reference sequence). V was trimmed by 4 bases and J by 2 bases, leaving 12 bases between them. The CDR3 DNA follows: TGTGCCAGCAGCCCTCTATCGGAGAACTATGGCTACACCTTC. Protein product: CASSPLSENYGYTF.

CDR3 coding DNA: TGCGCCAGCAGCCCTCCTAGCACAGATACGCAGTATTTT. Its protein product is CASSPPSTDTQYF. V and J are TRBV5-1 and TRBJ2-3; D is unresolved. The CDR3 totals 13 residues. The V gene lost 4 bases and the J gene lost 0 bases, with 6 bases spanning the gap. Germline CDR1 reads SGHRS; CDR2 reads YFSETQ.

The chain combines TRBV3-1 (or the pseudogene TRBV3-2) with TRBJ1-3; 7 nucleotides align to TRBD1. Germline V gene lookup returns CDR1 LGHDT and CDR2 YNNKEL (reference sequence). The V and J ends lost 6 bases and 3 bases, in that order; junction bases with no gene match: 11. The CDR3 covers 16 residues. The CDR3 spells CASRLKIGTVGNTIYF. The CDR3 nucleotides are TGTGCCAGCAGACTAAAGATTGGGACAGTTGGAAACACCATATATTTT.

The chain uses TRBV7-2 and TRBJ2-3, with D maybe TRBD2 (7 bases). Germline assignment: CDR1 SGHTA and CDR2 FQGNSA. V was cut by 6 bases and J by 2 bases, with 15 bases left in between. The CDR3 runs to 15 residues. The CDR3 region has the DNA TGTGCCAGCAGAATAACGGGGGGCGACACAGATACGCAGTATTTT. It specifies CASRITGGDTDTQYF. The whole variable domain, remainder taken from reference TRBV7-2 and TRBJ2-3, is GAGVSQSPSNKVTEKGKDVELRCDPISGHTALYWYRQSLGQGLEFLIYFQGNSAPDKSGLPSDRFSAERTGGSVSTLTIQRTQQEDSAVYLCASRITGGDTDTQYFGPGTRLTVL.

V gene TRBV29-1 combines with J gene TRBJ1-5; 8 nucleotides match TRBD1. This CDR3 contains 13 residues. V lost 4 bases, J lost 5 bases, and 4 bases stayed unmatched. The germline gives CDR1 SQVTM, CDR2 ANQGSEA. In DNA, the CDR3 is TGCAGCGTTGGGACAGGGACCGATCAGCCCCAGCATTTT. Its protein product is CSVGTGTDQPQHF.

The gene calls are TRBV19 and TRBJ1-4; 10 nucleotides line up with TRBD1. V was clipped by 8 bases and J by 2 bases; unmatched bases: 8. Germline-derived CDR1 and CDR2 are LNHDA and SQIVND (reference sequence). The CDR3 extends over 16 amino acids. CDR3 coding DNA: TGTGCCAGTCGTTCCGGGACAGGGGTCACTAATGAAAAACTGTTTTTT. Translation: CASRSGTGVTNEKLFF.